This TCR beta chain was captured in a study of post-analysis software for immune sequencing data. Study-wide points: The study found TRBV5-6, TRBV5-1 and TRBV20-1 among a handful of TRBV segments more frequent in patients than controls.

The CDR3 runs to 13 residues. The germline V gene has CDR1 SGHAT and CDR2 FQNNGV. Deletions cut 5 bases from V and 2 bases from J, with 7 bases between. To note about this clonotype: No antigen is known for it.

Included in the TCR beta cDNA libraries were unique molecular identifiers. TCRdb re-derived calls from the PCR reads in MiXCR, one entry per CDR3 protein. The sample records 450,000 or so distinct CDR3 sequences, roughly 46% being singletons. The sequenced material came from blood. The TCR comes from a girl aged 10 to 17 with multiple sclerosis. The chain couples TRBV11-2 to TRBJ2-1; D ambiguous. The CDR3 DNA sequence: TGTGCCAGCAGCCCCGGGCCCTACAATGAGCAGTTCTTC. It is translated as CASSPGPYNEQFF.